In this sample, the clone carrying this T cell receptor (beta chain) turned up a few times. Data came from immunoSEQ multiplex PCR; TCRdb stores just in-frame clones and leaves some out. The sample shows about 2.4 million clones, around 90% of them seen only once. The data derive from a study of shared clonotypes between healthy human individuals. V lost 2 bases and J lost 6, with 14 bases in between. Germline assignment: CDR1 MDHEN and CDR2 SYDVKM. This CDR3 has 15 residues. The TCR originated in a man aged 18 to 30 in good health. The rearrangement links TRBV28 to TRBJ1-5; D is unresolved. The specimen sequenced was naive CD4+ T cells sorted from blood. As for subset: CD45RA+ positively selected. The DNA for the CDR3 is TGTGCCAGCAGTTTAGAACGGGGTTCAGGTCAGCCCCAGCATTTT. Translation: CASSLERGSGQPQHF.